The next 17 T cell receptor beta chains were all read from a single sample in a study of blood T cells in healthy people across ages. PCR was performed a second time for about 6 to 11 cycles using a sample-barcoded 5' primer and a J-beta primer mix. One entry per CDR3 protein, called by TCRdb with MiXCR from the 5' RACE reads. The sample lists over 1,200,000 distinct CDR3 sequences, around 59% seen once, with under 8.5% in the top ten. The material sequenced was blood. The receptors derive from a man between 18 and 29 years old in good health.

The chain combines TRBV20-1 with TRBJ2-3, with D unresolved. The CDR3 has 17 amino acids. Germline lookup yields CDR1 DFQATT and CDR2 SNEGSKA (reference sequence). The V end lost 0 bases, the J end lost 2 bases, and 18 bases lay between the germline ends. The CDR3 nucleotides read TGCAGTGCTAGAGAGACCCCCTTGGGATATGACACAGATACGCAGTATTTT. Amino acid sequence: CSARETPLGYDTDTQYF.

The J gene is TRBJ2-3, the V gene TRBV2; 12 positions agree with TRBD2. The CDR3 totals 16 residues. Trimming took 7 bases from V and 7 from J; bases not matched to a gene: 12. Germline loops: CDR1 SNHLY, CDR2 FYNNEI. CDR3 loop: CASIETSGSFENTQYF. The CDR3 nucleotides are TGTGCCAGCATCGAGACTAGCGGGAGTTTTGAGAATACGCAGTATTTT.

The CDR3 DNA is TGTGCCAGCAGTGAACTATGGCAGTTCCCCAACGAGCAGTACTTC. Translated, it gives CASSELWQFPNEQYF. This chain uses TRBV6-1 with TRBJ2-4; D remains ambiguous. The J call may be in error: the DNA end matches TRBJ2-7 better. The germline V gene has CDR1 MNHNS and CDR2 SASEGT. CDR3 length equals 15 residues.

The J gene is TRBJ2-3, the V gene TRBV29-1, with unresolved D. CDR3 length: 13 amino acids. With 6 bases removed from V and 2 bases from J, the gap between germline ends came to 12 bases. The germline V gene has CDR1 SQVTM and CDR2 ANQGSEA. DNA of the CDR3: TGCAGCGTCCTGAGTCGTTACACAGATACGCAGTATTTT. Its protein is CSVLSRYTDTQYF.

This clonotype was picked up a small number of times. The chain joins TRBV12-3 or TRBV12-4 to TRBJ1-5; TRBD1 might be the D (6 bases). The ends were cut back, 4 bases at V and 3 bases at J, with 10 bases in the middle. The length of the CDR3 is 14 residues. The CDR3 sequence is CASSSTGVNQPQHF. CDR3 in DNA: TGTGCCAGCAGTTCGACAGGAGTCAATCAGCCCCAGCATTTT.

The V and J genes are TRBV24-1 and TRBJ2-1, with D possibly being TRBD1 (6 bases). Trimming pared 4 bases from V and 8 bases from J, leaving 11 bases between. Germline V lookup: CDR1 KGHDR, CDR2 SFDVKD. This CDR3 comprises 13 residues. The CDR3 is CATSDPTGYEQFF. In nucleotides, the CDR3 is TGTGCCACCAGTGACCCGACAGGATATGAGCAGTTCTTC.

This clonotype has a handful of counts. The chain joins TRBV20-1 to TRBJ2-4; no definite D call. The closer fit of TRBJ2-7 to the DNA end suggests the J call may be wrong. The CDR3 spans 14 residues. CDR1 and CDR2 (germline): DFQATT, SNEGSKA (reference sequence). For the CDR3, the DNA is TGCAGTGCTATCGGCGGCAGAAACCCCTACGAGCAGTACTTC. This codes for CSAIGGRNPYEQYF.

V gene TRBV5-1 combines with J gene TRBJ2-3; perhaps D is TRBD1 or TRBD2 (5 bases each). This CDR3 comprises 14 residues. V lost 4 bases to trimming and J lost 4 bases, with 13 bases between them. Germline V gene data show CDR1 as SGHRS and CDR2 as YFSETQ. The CDR3 nucleotides are TGCGCCAGCAGCACGGGACCTCTGGCAGATACGCAGTATTTT. Translation gives CASSTGPLADTQYF.

This chain connects TRBV24-1 to TRBJ1-2; TRBD1 matches at 8 bases. Germline V gene sequence: CDR1 KGHDR, CDR2 SFDVKD. The CDR3 loop spans 14 amino acids. The J segment lost 4 bases and the V segment lost 3 bases, leaving 3 bases of the junction unmatched. Here the CDR3 reads CATSDLGQGYGYTF. CDR3 nucleotide sequence: TGTGCCACCAGTGATCTAGGACAGGGCTATGGCTACACCTTC.

This clonotype has more than one count but fewer than ten. The chain links TRBV6-4 to TRBJ2-3, with D tentatively TRBD1 (5 bases). Trimming pared 2 bases from V and 4 bases from J, leaving 10 bases between. The CDR3 is 14 residues long. Germline V gives CDR1 MRHNA, CDR2 SNTAGT. This CDR3 reads CASSDARGADTQYF. The CDR3 DNA reads as TGTGCCAGCAGTGACGCTAGGGGCGCAGATACGCAGTATTTT.

The CDR3 here is CASSYFSGTQVEFF. The CDR3 nucleotides read TGTGCCAGCAGTTACTTTTCCGGGACCCAGGTCGAGTTCTTC. The gene calls are TRBV6-5 and TRBJ2-1; D might be TRBD1 or TRBD2, each matching 5 bases. The CDR3 has 14 amino acids. Germline assignment: CDR1 MNHEY and CDR2 SVGAGI. Between the trimmed V and J ends, which lost 1 base and 14 bases, there was a span of 18 bases.

The chain has TRBV4-1 and TRBJ1-5; TRBD1 is a possible D gene (5 bases). This CDR3 has 14 residues. V was pared by 4 bases and J by 5 bases, with 12 bases between. CDR1 and CDR2 (germline): MGHRA, YSYEKL. The CDR3: CASSPWGGDQPQHF. The CDR3 nucleotides read TGCGCCAGCAGCCCTTGGGGGGGAGATCAGCCCCAGCATTTT.

This clonotype was seen more than once but under ten times. The chain employs TRBV7-2 and TRBJ2-2; the D call may be TRBD1 or TRBD2 (5 bases each). Deletions cut 5 bases from V and 4 bases from J, with 11 bases between. The germline gives CDR1 SGHTA, CDR2 FQGNSA. The CDR3 loop spans 14 amino acids. The CDR3 here is CASSGRGSTGELFF. The CDR3 DNA sequence: TGTGCCAGCAGCGGCCGGGGCTCCACCGGGGAGCTGTTTTTT. Looking up the rest from reference TRBV7-2 and TRBJ2-2 gives the full variable domain: GAGVSQSPSNKVTEKGKDVELRCDPISGHTALYWYRQSLGQGLEFLIYFQGNSAPDKSGLPSDRFSAERTGGSVSTLTIQRTQQEDSAVYLCASSGRGSTGELFFGEGSRLTVL.

This clonotype has ten or more counts. V and J are TRBV7-2 and TRBJ1-2; TRBD1 matches 10 bases. The CDR3 has 15 residues. V was pared by 1 base and J by 6 bases, with 5 bases of the junction left unmatched. Germline V gene sequence: CDR1 SGHTA, CDR2 FQGNSA. The CDR3 coding sequence is TGTGCCAGCAGCTTAGATCAGACAGGGGGCAATGGCTACACCTTC. Translating gives CASSLDQTGGNGYTF.

The rearrangement links TRBV4-1 to TRBJ1-2; D not certain. This CDR3 region has 12 residues. Germline V gives CDR1 MGHRA, CDR2 YSYEKL. Between the trimmed V and J ends, which lost 1 base and 9 bases, there was a span of 9 bases. CDR3 region: CASSQVGIRYTF. The CDR3 DNA follows: TGCGCCAGCAGCCAAGTAGGGATTCGCTACACCTTC.

This clonotype was seen more than once but under ten times. The CDR3 coding sequence is TGCGCCAGCAGCTTTCAAGGGGCCCAGACGGACTATGGCTACACCTTC. Encoded protein: CASSFQGAQTDYGYTF. The chain joins TRBV5-1 to TRBJ1-2; possible D gene TRBD1, 5 bases. The germline V gene has CDR1 SGHRS and CDR2 YFSETQ. Trimming took off 2 bases at V and 3 bases at J, with 17 bases between the two ends. CDR3 length equals 16 residues. The full variable domain, its missing parts supplied by reference TRBV5-1 and TRBJ1-2, is KAGVTQTPRYLIKTRGQQVTLSCSPISGHRSVSWYQQTPGQGLQFLFEYFSETQRNKGNFPGRFSGRQFSNSRSEMNVSTLELGDSALYLCASSFQGAQTDYGYTFGSGTRLTVV.

The sample holds a few counts of this clonotype. V and J are TRBV4-2 and TRBJ1-1; a weak D match, TRBD1 (6 bases). CDR3 length equals 14 residues. Trimming pared 0 bases from V and 3 bases from J, leaving 8 bases between. Germline CDR1 and CDR2: LGHNA and YNFKEQ. The CDR3 DNA sequence: TGTGCCAGCAGCCAAGAGTCAGGGGACACTGAAGCTTTCTTT. Translation gives CASSQESGDTEAFF.